This TCR beta chain was sequenced during a study of T cell responses to AZD1222 COVID-19 vaccine. The CDR3 contains 15 residues. Trimming removed 1 base at V and 1 base at J, with 10 bases between. Germline assignment: CDR1 KGHSH and CDR2 LQKENI. This clone came up a few times. The antigen remains unidentified. General study findings and limits: AZD1222 recipients seropositive at baseline numbered only five to seven.

Data came from immunoSEQ multiplex PCR; TCRdb stores just in-frame clones and leaves some out. The sample yields a few hundred thousand clones, approximately 95% seen once. The clonotype was recovered from an adult in good health. This sequence joins TRBV18 and TRBJ1-1; D may be TRBD1 (5 bases). The specimen was peripheral blood, collected on day 0 of AZD1222 vaccination. DNA for the CDR3: TGTGCCAGCTCACCACAGCGGACATCGAACACTGAAGCTTTCTTT. It specifies CASSPQRTSNTEAFF.